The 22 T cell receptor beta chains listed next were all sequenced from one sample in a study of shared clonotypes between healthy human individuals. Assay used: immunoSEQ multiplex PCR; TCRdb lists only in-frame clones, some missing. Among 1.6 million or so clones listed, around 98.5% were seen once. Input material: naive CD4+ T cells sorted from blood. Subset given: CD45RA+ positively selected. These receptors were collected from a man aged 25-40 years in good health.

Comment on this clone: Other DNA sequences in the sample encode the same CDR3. CDR3 sequence reads: CASSSGVYNEQFF. In DNA form, the CDR3 reads TGTGCCAGCAGCTCGGGGGTCTACAATGAGCAGTTCTTC. The V and J genes are TRBV7-9 and TRBJ2-1; a possible D gene is TRBD2 (6 bases). Trimming took 4 bases from V and 3 from J, leaving 7 bases between them. Germline V gene data show CDR1 as SEHNR and CDR2 as FQNEAQ (reference sequence). This CDR3 is built from 13 residues. The whole variable domain, filled in from reference TRBV7-9 and TRBJ2-1, reads DTGVSQNPRHKITKRGQNVTFRCDPISEHNRLYWYRQTLGQGPEFLTYFQNEAQLEKSRLLSDRFSAERPKGSFSTLEIQRTEQGDSAMYLCASSSGVYNEQFFGPGTRLTVL.

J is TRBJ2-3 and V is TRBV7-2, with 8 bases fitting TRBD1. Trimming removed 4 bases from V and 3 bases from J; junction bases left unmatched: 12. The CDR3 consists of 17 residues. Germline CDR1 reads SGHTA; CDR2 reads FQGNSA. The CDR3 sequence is CASSSTEWQGATDTQYF. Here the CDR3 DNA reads TGTGCCAGCAGCTCCACCGAATGGCAGGGGGCAACAGATACGCAGTATTTT.

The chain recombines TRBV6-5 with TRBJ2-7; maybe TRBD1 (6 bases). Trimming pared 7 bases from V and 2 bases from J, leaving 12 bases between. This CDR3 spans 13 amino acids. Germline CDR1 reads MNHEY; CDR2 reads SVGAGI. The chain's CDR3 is CASKQGPPYEQYF. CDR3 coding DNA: TGTGCCAGCAAACAGGGCCCTCCCTACGAGCAGTACTTC.

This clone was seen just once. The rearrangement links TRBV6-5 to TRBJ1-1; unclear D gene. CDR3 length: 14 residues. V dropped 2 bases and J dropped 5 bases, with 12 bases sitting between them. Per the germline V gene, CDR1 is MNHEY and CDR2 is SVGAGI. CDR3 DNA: TGTGCCAGCAGTTACACTCAGGCGGGGACTGAAGCTTTCTTT. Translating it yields CASSYTQAGTEAFF.

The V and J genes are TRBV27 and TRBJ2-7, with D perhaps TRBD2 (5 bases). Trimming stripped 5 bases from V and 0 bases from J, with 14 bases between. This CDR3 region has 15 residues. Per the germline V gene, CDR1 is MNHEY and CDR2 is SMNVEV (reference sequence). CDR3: CASSHLKGVSYEQYF. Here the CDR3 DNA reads TGTGCCAGCAGTCACTTGAAGGGAGTCTCCTACGAGCAGTACTTC.

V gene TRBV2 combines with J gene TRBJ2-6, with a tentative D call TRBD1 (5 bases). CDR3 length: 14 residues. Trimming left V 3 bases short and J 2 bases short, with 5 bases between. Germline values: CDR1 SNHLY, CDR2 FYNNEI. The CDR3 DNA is TGTGCCAGCAGTGACAGGGCTGGGGCCAACGTCCTGACTTTC. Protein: CASSDRAGANVLTF. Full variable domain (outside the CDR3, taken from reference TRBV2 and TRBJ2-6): EPEVTQTPSHQVTQMGQEVILRCVPISNHLYFYWYRQILGQKVEFLVSFYNNEISEKSEIFDDQFSVERPDGSNFTLKIRSTKLEDSAMYFCASSDRAGANVLTFGAGSRLTVL.

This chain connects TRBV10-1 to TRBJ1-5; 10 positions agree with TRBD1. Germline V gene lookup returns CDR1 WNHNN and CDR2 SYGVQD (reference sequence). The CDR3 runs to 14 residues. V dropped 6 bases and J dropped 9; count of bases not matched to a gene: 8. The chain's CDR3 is CASRYRDRGGPQHF. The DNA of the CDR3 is TGCGCCAGCAGGTACCGGGACAGGGGAGGGCCCCAGCATTTT.

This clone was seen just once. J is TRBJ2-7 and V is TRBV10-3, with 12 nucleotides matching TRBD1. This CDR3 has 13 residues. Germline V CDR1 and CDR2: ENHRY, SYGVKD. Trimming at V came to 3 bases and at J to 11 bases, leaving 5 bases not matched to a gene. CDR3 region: CAISDRDRGLEYF. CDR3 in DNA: TGTGCCATCAGTGATCGGGACAGGGGGCTTGAGTACTTC.

The CDR3 nucleotides are TGTGCCAGCAGCACTGGCGGGGCGAGCTCCTACGAGCAGTACTTC. Its translation is CASSTGGASSYEQYF. The J gene is TRBJ2-7, the V gene TRBV28; D might be TRBD2 (6 bases). The CDR3 is made up of 15 amino acids. V was pared by 6 bases and J by 0 bases, with 15 bases between. Looked up from germline, CDR1 is MDHEN and CDR2 is SYDVKM.

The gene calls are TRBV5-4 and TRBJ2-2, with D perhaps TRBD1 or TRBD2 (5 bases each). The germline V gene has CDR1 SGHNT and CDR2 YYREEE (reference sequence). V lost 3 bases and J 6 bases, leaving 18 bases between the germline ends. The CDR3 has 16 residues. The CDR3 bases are TGTGCCAGCAGCTCGGGGCTCGATAAGCAGTCCGGGGAGCTGTTTTTT. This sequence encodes CASSSGLDKQSGELFF. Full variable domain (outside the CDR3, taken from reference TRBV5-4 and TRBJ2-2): ETGVTQSPTHLIKTRGQQVTLRCSSQSGHNTVSWYQQALGQGPQFIFQYYREEENGRGNFPPRFSGLQFPNYSSELNVNALELDDSALYLCASSSGLDKQSGELFFGEGSRLTVL.

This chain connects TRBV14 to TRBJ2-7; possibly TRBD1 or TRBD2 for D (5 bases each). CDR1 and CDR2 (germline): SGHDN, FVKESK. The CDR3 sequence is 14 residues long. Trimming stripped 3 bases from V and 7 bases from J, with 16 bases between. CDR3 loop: CASSHLLEGREQYF. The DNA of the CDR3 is TGTGCCAGCAGCCATCTCCTTGAGGGGAGAGAGCAGTACTTC.

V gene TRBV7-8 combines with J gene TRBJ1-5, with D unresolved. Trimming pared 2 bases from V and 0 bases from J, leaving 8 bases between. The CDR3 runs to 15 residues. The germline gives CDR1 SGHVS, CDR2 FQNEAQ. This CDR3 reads CASSLRSDSNQPQHF. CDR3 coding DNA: TGTGCCAGCAGCTTACGAAGTGATAGCAATCAGCCCCAGCATTTT.

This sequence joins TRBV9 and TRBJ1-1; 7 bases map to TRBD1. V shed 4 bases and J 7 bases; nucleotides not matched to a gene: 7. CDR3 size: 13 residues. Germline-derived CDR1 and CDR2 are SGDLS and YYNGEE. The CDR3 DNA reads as TGTGCCAGCAGCCCACAGGGGAGGGGTGAAGCTTTCTTT. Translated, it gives CASSPQGRGEAFF.

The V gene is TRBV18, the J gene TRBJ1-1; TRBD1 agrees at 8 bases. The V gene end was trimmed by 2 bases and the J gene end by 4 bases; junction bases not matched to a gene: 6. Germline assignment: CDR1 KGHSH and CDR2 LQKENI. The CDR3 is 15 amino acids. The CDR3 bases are TGTGCCAGCTCACCATTCGGACAGGGCGGCACTGAAGCTTTCTTT. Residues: CASSPFGQGGTEAFF.

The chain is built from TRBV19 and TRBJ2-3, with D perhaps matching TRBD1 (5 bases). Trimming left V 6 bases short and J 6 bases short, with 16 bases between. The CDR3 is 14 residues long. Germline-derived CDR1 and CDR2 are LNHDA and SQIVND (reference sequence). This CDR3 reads CASRIRARSDTQYF. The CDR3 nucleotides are TGTGCCAGTAGAATCAGGGCTAGATCGGATACGCAGTATTTT.

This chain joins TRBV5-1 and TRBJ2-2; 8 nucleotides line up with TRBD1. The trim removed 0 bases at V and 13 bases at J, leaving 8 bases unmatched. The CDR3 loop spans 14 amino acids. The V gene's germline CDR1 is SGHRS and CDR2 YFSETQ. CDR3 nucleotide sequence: TGCGCCAGCAGCTTGGCCGACGGCGGGACAGGGCTGTTTTTT. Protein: CASSLADGGTGLFF.

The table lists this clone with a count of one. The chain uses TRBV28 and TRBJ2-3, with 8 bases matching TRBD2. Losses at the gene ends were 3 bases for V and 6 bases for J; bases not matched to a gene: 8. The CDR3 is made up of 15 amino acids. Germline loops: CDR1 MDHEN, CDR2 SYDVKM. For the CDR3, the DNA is TGTGCCAGCAGTTTCTTCGGGAGCGGGGGTGATACGCAGTATTTT. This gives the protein CASSFFGSGGDTQYF.

Here the CDR3 reads CASSSLGDSLSKETQYF. CDR3 nucleotide sequence: TGTGCCAGCAGTTCTCTGGGGGACAGTTTATCTAAAGAGACCCAGTACTTC. This chain joins TRBV25-1 and TRBJ2-5; 7 nucleotides match TRBD1. The junction had 15 bases not matched to a gene; V was cut back by 5 bases and J by 3 bases. Germline values: CDR1 MGHDK, CDR2 SYGVNS. This CDR3 spans 17 amino acids. Complete variable domain (other parts from reference TRBV25-1 and TRBJ2-5): EADIYQTPRYLVIGTGKKITLECSQTMGHDKMYWYQQDPGMELHLIHYSYGVNSTEKGDLSSESTVSRIRTEHFPLTLESARPSHTSQYLCASSSLGDSLSKETQYFGPGTRLLVL.

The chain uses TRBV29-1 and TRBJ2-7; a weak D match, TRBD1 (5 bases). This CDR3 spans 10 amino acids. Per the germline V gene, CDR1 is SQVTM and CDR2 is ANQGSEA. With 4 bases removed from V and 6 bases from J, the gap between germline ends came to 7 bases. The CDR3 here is CSVAQGEQYF. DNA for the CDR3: TGCAGCGTTGCGCAGGGCGAGCAGTACTTC.

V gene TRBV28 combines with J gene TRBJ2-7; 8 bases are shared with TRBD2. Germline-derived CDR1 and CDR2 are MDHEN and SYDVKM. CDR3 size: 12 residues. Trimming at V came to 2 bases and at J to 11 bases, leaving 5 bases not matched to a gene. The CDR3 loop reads CASSLPPGLEYF. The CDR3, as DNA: TGTGCCAGCAGTTTACCCCCGGGACTAGAGTACTTC.

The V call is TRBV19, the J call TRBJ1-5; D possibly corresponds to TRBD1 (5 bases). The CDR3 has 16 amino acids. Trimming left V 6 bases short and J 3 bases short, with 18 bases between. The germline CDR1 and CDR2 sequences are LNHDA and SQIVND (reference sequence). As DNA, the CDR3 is TGTGCCAGTAGCCCTTCCTCCACAGGACTCAATCAGCCCCAGCATTTT. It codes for CASSPSSTGLNQPQHF.

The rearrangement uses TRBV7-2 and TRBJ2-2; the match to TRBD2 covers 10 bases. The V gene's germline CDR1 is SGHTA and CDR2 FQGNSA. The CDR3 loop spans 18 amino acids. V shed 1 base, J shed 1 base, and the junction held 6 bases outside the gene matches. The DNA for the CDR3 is TGTGCCAGCAGCTTAGGACTAGCGGGCTATGGGAACACCGGGGAGCTGTTTTTT. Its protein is CASSLGLAGYGNTGELFF.